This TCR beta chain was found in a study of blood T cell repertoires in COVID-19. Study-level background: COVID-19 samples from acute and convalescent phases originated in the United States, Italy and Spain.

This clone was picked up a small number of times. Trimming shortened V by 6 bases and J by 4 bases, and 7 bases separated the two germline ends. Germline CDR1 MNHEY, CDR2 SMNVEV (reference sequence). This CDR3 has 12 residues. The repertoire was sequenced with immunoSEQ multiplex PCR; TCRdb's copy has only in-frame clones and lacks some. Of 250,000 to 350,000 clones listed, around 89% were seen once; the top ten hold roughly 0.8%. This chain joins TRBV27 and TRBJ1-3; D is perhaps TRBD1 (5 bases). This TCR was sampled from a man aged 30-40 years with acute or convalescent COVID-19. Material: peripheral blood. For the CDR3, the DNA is TGTGCCAGCAGGGGGCAAGGAAACACCATATATTTT. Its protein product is CASRGQGNTIYF.